The 8 T cell receptor beta chains below were found in one sample sequenced in a study of cytomegalovirus exposure and HLA in healthy donors. Generated by immunoSEQ multiplex PCR, the TCRdb table keeps only in-frame clones and is missing some. The sample shows 82,000 or so clones, 85% to 95% of them seen only once. Sequenced material: PBMCs. The source is a woman under 30 in good health and CMV-seronegative.

CDR3 residues: CASSPRDSLNTEAFF. As DNA, the CDR3 is TGTGCCAGCTCACCCCGGGACAGCTTGAACACTGAAGCTTTCTTT. The chain joins TRBV18 to TRBJ1-1; 7 bases are a match to TRBD1. CDR3 length: 15 amino acids. Germline values: CDR1 KGHSH, CDR2 LQKENI. V trimming: 3 bases; J trimming: 0 bases; junction bases outside the gene matches: 4.

This chain joins TRBV15 and TRBJ2-7; D perhaps matches TRBD2 (5 bases). The V end lost 0 bases, the J end lost 3 bases, and 9 bases lay between the germline ends. Germline V gene sequence: CDR1 LNHNV, CDR2 YYDKDF (reference sequence). The CDR3 has 14 amino acids. The CDR3 is CATSRDRGNYEQYF. CDR3 nucleotides: TGTGCCACCAGCAGAGATCGGGGTAACTACGAGCAGTACTTC.

The rearrangement links TRBV5-1 to TRBJ2-1, with 14 bases aligning to TRBD2. V lost 3 bases and J lost 12; bases outside the gene matches: 11. The CDR3 runs 16 residues. Germline CDR1 SGHRS, CDR2 YFSETQ. CDR3 nucleotides: TGCGCCAGCAGCTGGGGACTAGCGGGAGCCGTATATTGGCAGTTCTTC. Its protein product is CASSWGLAGAVYWQFF.

For the CDR3, the DNA is TGTGCCAGCAGACTCCGCCGCGGGGCTGAAGCTTTCTTT. The encoded protein is CASRLRRGAEAFF. The chain uses TRBV27 and TRBJ1-1; D gene uncertain. The ends were cut back, 6 bases at V and 6 bases at J, with 14 bases in the middle. CDR3 length: 13 residues. Germline CDR1 reads MNHEY; CDR2 reads SMNVEV (reference sequence).

V is TRBV6-1 and J is TRBJ1-1; tentatively, D is TRBD1 (5 bases). Trimming pared 3 bases from V and 10 bases from J, leaving 15 bases between. Germline V gene data show CDR1 as MNHNS and CDR2 as SASEGT. The length of the CDR3 is 13 residues. CDR3 loop: CASSDTLRVGAFF. The DNA for the CDR3 is TGTGCCAGCAGTGATACCCTCAGGGTGGGAGCTTTCTTT.

CDR3: CASRERGAGTGELFF. In DNA form, the CDR3 reads TGTGCCAGCAGGGAGCGGGGGGCGGGCACCGGGGAGCTGTTTTTT. The chain couples TRBV2 to TRBJ2-2, with TRBD2 identical over 9 bases. With 6 bases clipped from V and 4 bases from J, the junction kept 6 bases outside the gene matches. Per the germline V gene, CDR1 is SNHLY and CDR2 is FYNNEI. The CDR3 sequence is 15 residues long.

The chain recombines TRBV5-8 with TRBJ1-2; 7 positions match TRBD1. Trimming took 4 bases from V and 2 from J; bases not matched to a gene: 8. The CDR3 runs to 15 residues. Germline lookup yields CDR1 SGHTS and CDR2 YDEGEE. The chain's CDR3 is CASSNYVQGNYGYTF. CDR3 bases: TGTGCCAGCAGCAATTACGTACAGGGGAACTATGGCTACACCTTC.

The rearrangement links TRBV7-8 to TRBJ1-5, with a tentative D call TRBD1 (5 bases). The CDR3 has 14 residues. V dropped 4 bases and J dropped 2 bases, with 9 bases sitting between them. CDR1 is SGHVS, CDR2 FQNEAQ, per germline. CDR3 nucleotides: TGTGCCAGCAGCTCAGACAGAGGCAATCAGCCCCAGCATTTT. Residues: CASSSDRGNQPQHF.